The 26 T cell receptor beta chains given below trace back to one sample, sequenced in a study of cytomegalovirus exposure and HLA in healthy donors. The primer mix had 60 Vbeta and 13 Jbeta primers. Assay used: immunoSEQ multiplex PCR; TCRdb lists only in-frame clones, some missing. The table lists some 190,000 clones, 86% of them singletons. Sequences were obtained from PBMCs. The origin of the receptors is a woman aged 25 to 39 in good health and CMV-seronegative.

The gene calls are TRBV5-1 and TRBJ2-7; 7 nucleotides align to TRBD2. This CDR3 has 15 residues. The V and J ends lost 0 bases and 5 bases, in that order; junction bases with no gene match: 8. From germline, CDR1 is SGHRS and CDR2 YFSETQ. For the CDR3, the DNA is TGCGCCAGCAGCTTGGTGTTGGCGGGAGACCACGAGCAGTACTTC. Translation: CASSLVLAGDHEQYF.

A few counts support this clone. The chain employs TRBV5-1 and TRBJ1-1; D remains unclear. The CDR3 length is 14 residues. Germline values: CDR1 SGHRS, CDR2 YFSETQ. V was pared by 0 bases and J by 1 base, with 7 bases between. The CDR3 nucleotides are TGCGCCAGCAGCTTGGAACATCAGAACACTGAAGCTTTCTTT. It is translated as CASSLEHQNTEAFF.

The V gene is TRBV5-1, the J gene TRBJ2-5; 9 bases agree with TRBD1. Trimming took 4 bases from V and 5 from J; bases not matched to a gene: 9. The germline gives CDR1 SGHRS, CDR2 YFSETQ. The CDR3 contains 15 residues. The CDR3 DNA follows: TGCGCCAGCAGCAATCCACAGGGGGCAGAGGAGACCCAGTACTTC. Amino acids: CASSNPQGAEETQYF.

The chain uses TRBV9 and TRBJ1-1; no clear D gene. The CDR3 spans 14 residues. The germline CDR1 and CDR2 sequences are SGDLS and YYNGEE. The V end was cut by 1 base, the J end by 3 bases, with 10 bases between. CDR3 nucleotides: TGTGCCAGCAGCGTACGGGGAGGCGACACTGAAGCTTTCTTT. Protein: CASSVRGGDTEAFF.

The V call is TRBV11-3, the J call TRBJ1-1, with 8 positions matching TRBD1. This CDR3 comprises 13 residues. Germline V gene sequence: CDR1 SGHNT, CDR2 YENEEA. The trim removed 6 bases at V and 5 bases at J, leaving 5 bases unmatched. CDR3 in amino acids: CASRLTGVTEAFF. DNA for the CDR3: TGTGCCAGCAGATTGACAGGGGTTACTGAAGCTTTCTTT.

V gene TRBV19 combines with J gene TRBJ2-5; 11 nucleotides agree with TRBD2. Trimming took 4 bases from V and 5 from J; bases not matched to a gene: 18. The CDR3 is made up of 19 amino acids. Germline V gene data show CDR1 as LNHDA and CDR2 as SQIVND (reference sequence). CDR3 in amino acids: CASSRRLGSSGGPSETQYF. The CDR3 coding sequence is TGTGCCAGTAGTAGACGACTAGGGTCTAGCGGGGGGCCCTCCGAGACCCAGTACTTC.

This sequence joins TRBV28 and TRBJ1-2, with a weak D call TRBD1 (5 bases). Trimming left V 10 bases short and J 6 bases short, with 18 bases between. The CDR3 totals 13 residues. CDR1 MDHEN and CDR2 SYDVKM come from the germline V gene. The DNA of the CDR3 is TGTGCCACGGAGGAGGGGCCGCGGGATGGCTACACCTTC. This translates into CATEEGPRDGYTF.

The chain joins TRBV14 to TRBJ1-1, with D hard to call. CDR3 length: 14 amino acids. The V end was cut by 0 bases, the J end by 11 bases, with 16 bases between. The germline V gene encodes CDR1 SGHDN and CDR2 FVKESK. The CDR3 loop reads CASSQDTAVGGAFF. The CDR3, as DNA: TGTGCCAGCAGCCAAGACACCGCCGTTGGAGGGGCTTTCTTT.

This clone has a handful of counts. The CDR3 sequence is CASSLASHNEQFF. The DNA for the CDR3 is TGCGCCAGCAGCCTGGCGAGCCACAATGAGCAGTTCTTC. This chain links TRBV5-1 with TRBJ2-1, with D unclear. Per germline, CDR1 SGHRS and CDR2 YFSETQ. This CDR3 has 13 residues. Trimming shortened V by 4 bases and J by 5 bases, and 10 bases separated the two germline ends.

The DNA of the CDR3 is TGTGCCAGCAGTGAGTCTGAATCAGAAGAGACCCAGTACTTC. This codes for CASSESESEETQYF. The rearrangement joins TRBV2 to TRBJ2-5; no clear D gene. Trimming removed 3 bases from V and 3 bases from J, with 11 bases in between. Per the germline V gene, CDR1 is SNHLY and CDR2 is FYNNEI. The CDR3 is 14 residues long.

V gene TRBV5-1 combines with J gene TRBJ2-7; 8 bases fit TRBD1. Germline CDR1 and CDR2: SGHRS and YFSETQ. The trim removed 1 base at V and 7 bases at J, leaving 10 bases unmatched. The CDR3 covers 15 residues. CDR3 DNA sequence: TGCGCCAGCAGCTTGAGGGGACAGGCTGAGGGGGAGCAGTACTTC. Translating it yields CASSLRGQAEGEQYF.

This chain connects TRBV15 to TRBJ1-1, with a tentative D call TRBD1 (6 bases). Germline assignment: CDR1 LNHNV and CDR2 YYDKDF (reference sequence). V was clipped by 3 bases and J by 3 bases, with 14 bases between them. This CDR3 spans 15 amino acids. CDR3 DNA: TGTGCCACCAGCAGTGTACAGGGTAGTTACACTGAAGCTTTCTTT. Amino acids: CATSSVQGSYTEAFF.

This clone was detected only once. The chain combines TRBV9 with TRBJ2-7; 12 bases are a match to TRBD2. Per germline, CDR1 SGDLS and CDR2 YYNGEE. The CDR3 has 16 amino acids. V was clipped by 4 bases and J by 5 bases; unmatched bases: 10. The CDR3 protein is CASSPRGLAGWDEQYF. The CDR3, as DNA: TGTGCCAGCAGCCCCAGGGGACTAGCGGGCTGGGACGAGCAGTACTTC.

V is TRBV28 and J is TRBJ2-5; weak D call: TRBD1 (5 bases). V was cut by 6 bases and J by 7 bases, with 30 bases left in between. CDR1 is MDHEN, CDR2 SYDVKM, per germline. This CDR3 region has 18 residues. The DNA for the CDR3 is TGTGCCAGCAGCCAAAGGGGTATAGCCCAGGGTGGGCTGGGGACCCAGTACTTC. Amino acids: CASSQRGIAQGGLGTQYF.

The rearrangement joins TRBV28 to TRBJ2-1, with 9 bases identical to TRBD2. V dropped 6 bases and J dropped 7; count of bases not matched to a gene: 10. The CDR3 runs to 15 residues. Germline CDR1 MDHEN, CDR2 SYDVKM. In DNA form, the CDR3 reads TGTGCCAGCAGCCAAAGGGTAGCGGGAGAAAATGAGCAGTTCTTC. Protein sequence: CASSQRVAGENEQFF.

The gene calls are TRBV27 and TRBJ2-2; TRBD1 aligns across 7 bases. V shed 3 bases and J 5 bases; nucleotides not matched to a gene: 3. The CDR3 is 14 amino acids. In germline, CDR1 is MNHEY, CDR2 SMNVEV (reference sequence). The CDR3: CASSLDRRTGELFF. CDR3 DNA sequence: TGTGCCAGCAGTTTGGACAGGAGAACCGGGGAGCTGTTTTTT.

This clone has just one count. V and J are TRBV28 and TRBJ2-1; 10 bases map to TRBD1. With V trimmed by 6 bases and J by 3 bases, 2 bases remained unmatched. Germline assignment: CDR1 MDHEN and CDR2 SYDVKM. This CDR3 region has 14 residues. In nucleotides, the CDR3 is TGTGCCAGCAGCCGGGACAGGGGCTACAATGAGCAGTTCTTC. It codes for CASSRDRGYNEQFF.

This clone was counted once. The rearrangement uses TRBV6-1 and TRBJ1-1; TRBD1 might be the D (5 bases). Germline loops: CDR1 MNHNS, CDR2 SASEGT. The CDR3 has 13 residues. Trimming left V 3 bases short and J 5 bases short, with 10 bases between. The CDR3 DNA reads as TGTGCCAGCAGTGACTGGGGGGGGACTGAAGCTTTCTTT. This translates into CASSDWGGTEAFF.

J is TRBJ2-1 and V is TRBV10-3, with 7 bases that match TRBD2. This CDR3 has 16 residues. CDR1 is ENHRY, CDR2 SYGVKD, per germline. V shed 5 bases, J shed 6 bases, and the junction held 13 bases outside the gene matches. The CDR3 region has the DNA TGTGCCATCAGTTCGGCCGGGACTACCACCTCCAATGAGCAGTTCTTC. Protein: CAISSAGTTTSNEQFF.

This chain links TRBV10-3 with TRBJ2-1, with a weak D call TRBD2 (6 bases). The CDR3 spans 14 residues. Germline CDR1 and CDR2: ENHRY and SYGVKD. Trimming took off 6 bases at V and 7 bases at J, with 16 bases between the two ends. CDR3 region: CAISQRDFGNEQFF. CDR3 nucleotide sequence: TGTGCCATCAGCCAAAGGGACTTCGGGAATGAGCAGTTCTTC.

V usage is TRBV5-4 and J usage is TRBJ2-3; a possible D gene is TRBD2 (6 bases). The V gene's germline CDR1 is SGHNT and CDR2 YYREEE (reference sequence). The CDR3 spans 13 residues. Trimming took off 4 bases at V and 5 bases at J, with 11 bases between the two ends. CDR3 amino acids: CASSRRAGDTQYF. The CDR3 nucleotides are TGTGCCAGCAGCCGTCGAGCGGGAGATACGCAGTATTTT. The variable domain in full, completed from reference TRBV5-4 and TRBJ2-3, reads ETGVTQSPTHLIKTRGQQVTLRCSSQSGHNTVSWYQQALGQGPQFIFQYYREEENGRGNFPPRFSGLQFPNYSSELNVNALELDDSALYLCASSRRAGDTQYFGPGTRLTVL.

This clone has just one count. This sequence joins TRBV7-3 and TRBJ2-1, with TRBD1 matching 9 bases. The V gene end was trimmed by 5 bases and the J gene end by 6 bases; junction bases not matched to a gene: 2. Germline-derived CDR1 and CDR2 are SGHTA and FQGTGA. CDR3 size: 13 residues. The CDR3 region has the DNA TGTGCCAGCAGCCCGGGACAGGGCAATGAGCAGTTCTTC. This translates into CASSPGQGNEQFF. The full variable domain, its missing parts supplied by reference TRBV7-3 and TRBJ2-1, is GAGVSQTPSNKVTEKGKYVELRCDPISGHTALYWYRQSLGQGPEFLIYFQGTGAADDSGLPNDRFFAVRPEGSVSTLKIQRTERGDSAVYLCASSPGQGNEQFFGPGTRLTVL.

The V and J genes are TRBV23-1 and TRBJ2-3; D gene unclear. TRBV23-1 belongs to the ORF category, with a function that is uncertain. This CDR3 spans 14 amino acids. V gave up 2 bases and J gave up 2 bases, with 8 bases separating them. The CDR3 protein is CASSQMASTDTQYF. CDR3 bases: TGCGCCAGCAGTCAAATGGCCTCCACAGATACGCAGTATTTT.

The chain employs TRBV7-8 and TRBJ2-7; D gene ambiguous. This CDR3 has 15 residues. Germline CDR1 and CDR2: SGHVS and FQNEAQ. V lost 1 base and J lost 4, with 14 bases in between. The CDR3 sequence is CASSLGLGGSYEQYF. CDR3 DNA: TGTGCCAGCAGCTTAGGCCTTGGCGGATCTTACGAGCAGTACTTC. Full variable domain (outside the CDR3, taken from reference TRBV7-8 and TRBJ2-7): GAGVSQSPRYKVAKRGQDVALRCDPISGHVSLFWYQQALGQGPEFLTYFQNEAQLDKSGLPSDRFFAERPEGSVSTLKIQRTQQEDSAVYLCASSLGLGGSYEQYFGPGTRLTVT.

The chain combines TRBV21-1 with TRBJ1-5. TRBV21-1 is an annotated pseudogene. The CDR3 has 16 residues. DNA for the CDR3: TGTGACACCGGGGGCAGGGAGGGGATAATCCATCAGCCCCAGCATTTT. It translates to CDTGGREGIIHQPQHF.

Here the CDR3 reads CASSSDRTQIDYEQYF. Here the CDR3 DNA reads TGTGCCAGCAGTTCGGACAGAACGCAAATCGACTACGAGCAGTACTTC. V and J are TRBV2 and TRBJ2-7; weak D call: TRBD1 (6 bases). CDR3 length equals 16 residues. CDR1 and CDR2 (germline): SNHLY, FYNNEI. Trimming cost V 5 bases and J 3 bases, with 20 bases left between them.